This entry lists 14 T cell receptor beta chains sequenced from one sample in a study of blood T cell repertoires in COVID-19 (dated by TCRdb to the early 2020s). Receptor libraries were prepared by the immunoSEQ multiplex PCR assay. TCRdb mirrors the immuneACCESS table, restricted to in-frame sequences. Some clones are absent from its copies; in checked studies, under half trace to an unresolved V gene, and the reason for the others is unknown. The sample yields fewer than 180,000 clones; 75% to 90% were counted once. The ten largest clones capture roughly 2% of the sample. The sequencing input was peripheral blood. These receptors were obtained from a man between 65 and 85 years old with acute or convalescent COVID-19.

The chain is built from TRBV27 and TRBJ2-1; 11 bases match TRBD2. V was pared by 4 bases and J by 2 bases, with 4 bases of the junction left unmatched. The CDR3 covers 16 residues. CDR1 MNHEY and CDR2 SMNVEV come from the germline V gene (reference sequence). This chain's CDR3 is CASSSTSGTAYNEQFF. CDR3 nucleotides: TGTGCCAGCAGTTCGACTAGCGGGACAGCCTACAATGAGCAGTTCTTC.

This clone appeared a single time. The chain joins TRBV7-3 to TRBJ2-2, with D unresolved. The V gene's germline CDR1 is SGHTA and CDR2 FQGTGA. The CDR3 spans 13 residues. Deletions cut 0 bases from V and 8 bases from J, with 7 bases between. CDR3 DNA: TGTGCCAGCAGCTTAACAGCCTCGGGGGAGCTGTTTTTT. Protein sequence: CASSLTASGELFF.

This clone has only one observation. V usage is TRBV9 and J usage is TRBJ1-4; 7 bases agree with TRBD1. V was pared by 1 base and J by 6 bases, with 0 bases of the junction left unmatched. The germline V gene has CDR1 SGDLS and CDR2 YYNGEE. This CDR3 has 13 amino acids. CDR3 in amino acids: CASSVTGDEKLFF. The DNA of the CDR3 is TGTGCCAGCAGCGTAACAGGGGATGAAAAACTGTTTTTT.

The rearrangement uses TRBV7-2 and TRBJ1-1; the D gene is possibly TRBD1 (5 bases). The germline V and J ends were trimmed by 5 bases and 4 bases, with 11 bases remaining between them. CDR1 SGHTA and CDR2 FQGNSA come from the germline V gene. CDR3 length equals 13 residues. The CDR3 coding sequence is TGTGCCAGCAGCCGACAGTTGAGCACTGAAGCTTTCTTT. Protein product: CASSRQLSTEAFF.

The chain combines TRBV27 with TRBJ1-6, with D perhaps TRBD1 (6 bases). Germline CDR1 is MNHEY and CDR2 is SMNVEV (reference sequence). Trimming took 4 bases from V and 9 from J, leaving 13 bases between them. The CDR3 consists of 14 residues. This CDR3 is CASSYYRDRSPLHF. CDR3 in DNA: TGTGCCAGCAGTTACTACAGGGATCGTTCACCCCTCCACTTT.

The chain links TRBV5-1 to TRBJ1-1; tentatively, D is TRBD1 (5 bases). There are 13 residues in the CDR3. In germline, CDR1 is SGHRS, CDR2 YFSETQ. Trimming stripped 3 bases from V and 6 bases from J, with 12 bases between. CDR3 nucleotides: TGCGCCAGCAGCTGGGGGGAGGCTGCTGAAGCTTTCTTT. Translating gives CASSWGEAAEAFF.

The gene calls are TRBV3-1 (or the pseudogene TRBV3-2) and TRBJ2-3; 7 bases agree with TRBD1. The CDR3 loop spans 15 amino acids. V was pared by 4 bases and J by 4 bases, with 8 bases of the junction left unmatched. Looked up from germline, CDR1 is LGHDT and CDR2 is YNNKEL (reference sequence). The chain's CDR3 is CASSPRDSPADTQYF. In nucleotides, the CDR3 is TGTGCCAGCAGCCCCCGGGACAGCCCCGCAGATACGCAGTATTTT.

This chain connects TRBV10-3 to TRBJ2-2; D possibly corresponds to TRBD2 (8 bases). The CDR3 runs to 16 residues. Germline loops: CDR1 ENHRY, CDR2 SYGVKD. V was shortened by 8 bases and J by 0 bases, with 16 bases between the two germline ends. The CDR3 region has the DNA TGTGCCATCTCAACGGGGGGGACAGCGAACACCGGGGAGCTGTTTTTT. Amino acid sequence: CAISTGGTANTGELFF.

As to this clone: Other DNA sequences in this sample translate to the same CDR3. This rearrangement joins TRBV19 to TRBJ2-7; D call uncertain. Trimming took off 6 bases at V and 2 bases at J, with 11 bases between the two ends. The CDR3 is 13 residues long. Germline V gene data show CDR1 as LNHDA and CDR2 as SQIVND (reference sequence). The CDR3, as DNA: TGTGCCAGTAGCCCGCGTGCAACCTACGAGCAGTACTTC. This sequence encodes CASSPRATYEQYF.

The chain links TRBV7-3 to TRBJ1-1, with D hard to call. The CDR3 is made up of 13 amino acids. From germline, CDR1 is SGHTA and CDR2 FQGTGA. Trimming took off 9 bases at V and 3 bases at J, with 14 bases between the two ends. CDR3: CASSRARDTEAFF. CDR3 in DNA: TGTGCCAGTAGTAGAGCAAGAGACACTGAAGCTTTCTTT.

This chain connects TRBV5-1 to TRBJ1-6; D remains unclear. The length of the CDR3 is 16 residues. V was pared by 2 bases and J by 7 bases, with 16 bases between. Germline V gives CDR1 SGHRS, CDR2 YFSETQ. The CDR3 is CASSFSGRTSNSPLHF. CDR3 coding DNA: TGCGCCAGCAGCTTTTCTGGCAGGACTTCGAATTCACCCCTCCACTTT.

The chain combines TRBV7-3 with TRBJ2-1; D is possibly TRBD1 (5 bases). CDR1 is SGHTA, CDR2 FQGTGA, per germline. This CDR3 is 12 amino acids long. The V and J ends lost 5 bases and 9 bases respectively, with 11 bases between them. The CDR3 reads CASSGAESEQFF. CDR3 nucleotide sequence: TGTGCCAGCAGCGGGGCCGAGAGTGAGCAGTTCTTC.

The rearrangement links TRBV3-1 (or the pseudogene TRBV3-2) to TRBJ2-2, with D perhaps matching TRBD2 (6 bases). V was cut by 3 bases and J by 5 bases, with 10 bases left in between. The CDR3 runs 14 residues. The germline CDR1 and CDR2 sequences are LGHDT and YNNKEL (reference sequence). The CDR3 here is CASSHIRETGELFF. The CDR3 DNA follows: TGTGCCAGCAGCCATATTCGGGAGACCGGGGAGCTGTTTTTT.

The chain links TRBV9 to TRBJ1-1; no reliable D call. The V end lost 0 bases, the J end lost 0 bases, and 9 bases lay between the germline ends. The CDR3 spans 15 residues. Germline assignment: CDR1 SGDLS and CDR2 YYNGEE. CDR3 protein: CASSVGAGVNTEAFF. The CDR3 nucleotides are TGTGCCAGCAGCGTAGGGGCCGGGGTGAACACTGAAGCTTTCTTT.